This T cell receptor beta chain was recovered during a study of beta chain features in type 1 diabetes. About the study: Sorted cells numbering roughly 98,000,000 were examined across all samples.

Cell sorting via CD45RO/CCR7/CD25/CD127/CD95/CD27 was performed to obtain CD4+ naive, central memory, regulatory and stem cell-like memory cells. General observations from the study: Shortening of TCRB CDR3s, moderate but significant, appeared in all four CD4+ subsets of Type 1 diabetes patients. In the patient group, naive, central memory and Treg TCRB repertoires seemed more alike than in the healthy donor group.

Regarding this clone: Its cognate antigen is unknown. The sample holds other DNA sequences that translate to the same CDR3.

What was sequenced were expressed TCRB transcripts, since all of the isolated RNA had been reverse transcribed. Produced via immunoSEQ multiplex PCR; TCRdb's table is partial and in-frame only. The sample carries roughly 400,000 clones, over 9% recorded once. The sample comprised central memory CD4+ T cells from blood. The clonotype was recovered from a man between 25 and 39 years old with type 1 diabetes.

The CDR3 here is CASSLDRETQYF. The CDR3 region has the DNA TGTGCCAGCAGCTTAGATAGGGAGACCCAGTACTTC. J is TRBJ2-5 and V is TRBV7-2; D ambiguous. Between the trimmed V and J ends, which lost 1 base and 5 bases, there was a span of 5 bases. The CDR3 contains 12 residues. In germline, CDR1 is SGHTA, CDR2 FQGNSA.